This T cell receptor beta chain comes out of a study of cytomegalovirus exposure and HLA in healthy donors. Everyone who donated was a healthy bone marrow donor. Only a few counts were recorded for this clone. The length of the CDR3 is 14 residues. Unmatched junction bases numbered 6, after V lost 4 bases and J lost 5 bases. Germline values: CDR1 MNHNS, CDR2 SASEGT. This PCR relied on a set of 60 Vbeta primers and 13 Jbeta primers. Original methodology: It was a later analysis that counted 83 million or so unique TCR beta chains, of which approximately 11 million were shared. Clones were sequenced by immunoSEQ multiplex PCR, and TCRdb holds only the in-frame ones, with some missing. Clone size and V and J calls were adopted from that table, with D and trimming inferred from the DNA. The table lists about 210,000 clones, around 78% of them singletons.

The TCR was taken from a woman between 25 and 40 years old in good health and CMV-seropositive. The material sequenced was PBMCs. V usage is TRBV6-1 and J usage is TRBJ1-1, with 8 bases identical to TRBD1. CDR3 protein: CASSVDRGGTEAFF. The CDR3 coding sequence is TGTGCCAGCAGTGTAGACAGGGGCGGGACTGAAGCTTTCTTT.